Listed below are T cell receptor beta chains from one sample, sequenced in a study of neoadjuvant nivolumab and ipilimumab in lung cancer. Using immunoSEQ multiplex PCR, the repertoire was profiled, and TCRdb retains in-frame clones only, with some absent. The sample holds tens of thousands of clones, 80% seen once. This sample comprised peripheral blood, obtained before neoadjuvant nivolumab, alone or with ipilimumab. The receptors stem from an adult with non-small cell lung cancer. Both conserved end residues are part of each CDR3. A D gene is named only where the DNA matches it firmly. A row's size may be missing; if present it is once, few, many or a size class.

>TRBV7-2|.|TRBJ2-3|.
TGTGCCAGCAGCTTCCCGGGACACAAATACACAGATACGCAGTATTTT
CASSFPGHKYTDTQYF
>TRBV6-6|.|TRBJ2-3|.
TGTGCCAGCAGTTACTCCGGAGATACGCAGTATTTT
CASSYSGDTQYF
>TRBV5-1|.|TRBJ2-2|.
TGCGCCAGCAGCTGGGGGCAGACTCTGAACACCGGGGAGCTGTTTTTT
CASSWGQTLNTGELFF
>TRBV11-2|.|TRBJ2-1|TRBD2
TGTGCCAGCAGGAACCGGGACTATGGCGACAATGAGCAGTTCTTC
CASRNRDYGDNEQFF
>TRBV6-1|once|TRBJ1-1|.
TGTGCCAGCAGTGAAGTCGGCGACACTGAAGCTTTCTTT
CASSEVGDTEAFF
>TRBV5-1|.|TRBJ1-1|TRBD1
TGCGCCAGCGTCGGACAGGGAGGAACTGAAGCTTTCTTT
CASVGQGGTEAFF
>TRBV10-3|.|TRBJ2-1|TRBD2
TGTGCCATCAGCCTCACCTCACTAGCGGAGGACTACAATGAGCAGTTCTTC
CAISLTSLAEDYNEQFF
>TRBV7-2|.|TRBJ1-2|.
TGTGCCAGCAGCCCCGACAGGAACTATGGCTACACCTTC
CASSPDRNYGYTF
>TRBV29-1|.|TRBJ2-2|.
TGCAGCGTAAACGCGCAGGGCTCGAACACCGGGGAGCTGTTTTTT
CSVNAQGSNTGELFF
>TRBV4-3|.|TRBJ2-2|.
TGCGCCAGCAGCCAAGAGCCCTGGGGGCTGAACACCGGGGAGCTGTTTTTT
CASSQEPWGLNTGELFF